The clone carrying this T cell receptor beta chain was detected ten times or more. As handled by the study authors: Construction of a distant-metastasis classifier for papillary thyroid cancer relied on CDR3 differences across clinicopathological groups. TCRdb reprocessed the PCR reads using MiXCR. These V and J calls are TCRdb output, not the study's own analysis. Here the sample spans about 32,000 clones, around a fifth being singletons. These data are taken from a study of metastatic and nonmetastatic thyroid tumors. Study-level background: Malignant and benign thyroid patients had repertoires compared in peripheral blood and tumor or nodule tissue.

V was trimmed by 4 bases and J by 2 bases, leaving 12 bases between them. CDR1 SGHRS and CDR2 YFSETQ come from the germline V gene. The CDR3 totals 15 residues. All patients were treatment-naive before thyroid surgery. This TCR was recovered from a female donor with papillary thyroid cancer or a benign thyroid nodule (not recorded which). Some clones in this sample may be carry-over from other donors' samples. This chain connects TRBV5-1 to TRBJ1-4; D is uncertain. What was sequenced was blood. CDR3 region: CASSPGGATNEKLFF. In nucleotides, the CDR3 is TGCGCCAGCAGCCCCGGAGGCGCGACTAATGAAAAACTGTTTTTT.